The rows below give T cell receptor beta chains drawn from one sample of a study of blood T cells in healthy people across ages. TCRdb reprocessed the 5' RACE reads via MiXCR and lists one record per CDR3 protein. The sample yields approximately 2,000,000 distinct CDR3 sequences, 35% to 50% seen once. The sample comprised blood. These receptors all stem from a human donor in good health. CDR3s include the opening cysteine and the closing phenylalanine or tryptophan. D genes are given only for firm matches. Clone size, where shown, is once, few, many, or a class for clones that have expanded.

v_gene: TRBV12-3/TRBV12-4
d_gene: TRBD1
abundance: -
j_gene: TRBJ1-5
CDR3nt: TGTGCCAGCAGTATCGACAGGGGAATCCAGCATTTT
CDR3aa: CASSIDRGIQHF

v_gene: TRBV29-1
d_gene: -
abundance: few
j_gene: TRBJ2-7
CDR3nt: TGCAGCGTCGGCCGGTTCTACGAGCAGTACTTC
CDR3aa: CSVGRFYEQYF

v_gene: TRBV28
d_gene: TRBD1
abundance: -
j_gene: TRBJ1-6
CDR3nt: TGTGCCAGCAGTGGAGGACAGGGCTTTTCACCCCTCCACTTT
CDR3aa: CASSGGQGFSPLHF

v_gene: TRBV4-2
d_gene: -
abundance: -
j_gene: TRBJ1-2
CDR3nt: TGTGCCAGCAGCCAAGACCGGGCTGAGGGTTGGGGCTACACCTTC
CDR3aa: CASSQDRAEGWGYTF

v_gene: TRBV11-2
d_gene: -
abundance: few
j_gene: TRBJ2-7
CDR3nt: TGTGCCAGCAGCAGAGCCGTAGGGTCCGAGCAGTACTTC
CDR3aa: CASSRAVGSEQYF

v_gene: TRBV29-1
d_gene: -
abundance: many
j_gene: TRBJ2-3
CDR3nt: TGCAGCGTTGTAGGTAGATTGTCCGGTACGCAGTATTTT
CDR3aa: CSVVGRLSGTQYF

v_gene: TRBV10-3
d_gene: -
abundance: few
j_gene: TRBJ2-1
CDR3nt: TGTGCCATCAGTGTGGACAGAGTAATCCCAAATGAGCAGTTCTTC
CDR3aa: CAISVDRVIPNEQFF

v_gene: TRBV4-3
d_gene: -
abundance: -
j_gene: TRBJ2-6
CDR3nt: TGCGCCAGCAGCCAAGCGGGGTTCGGCGTCCTGACTTTC
CDR3aa: CASSQAGFGVLTF

v_gene: TRBV9
d_gene: TRBD2
abundance: -
j_gene: TRBJ2-5
CDR3nt: TGTGCCAGCAGCGAAGGGTGGACTAGCGGGGGCCGAGGGCAAGAGACCCAGTACTTC
CDR3aa: CASSEGWTSGGRGQETQYF

v_gene: TRBV12-3/TRBV12-4
d_gene: -
abundance: -
j_gene: TRBJ1-1
CDR3nt: TGTGCCAGCAGTTTGGGTAGGGGCCATGAAGCTTTCTTT
CDR3aa: CASSLGRGHEAFF

v_gene: TRBV6-5
d_gene: -
abundance: -
j_gene: TRBJ1-2
CDR3nt: TGTGCCAGCACCCCGGGACCGTTCCTCTCCTATGGCTACACCTTC
CDR3aa: CASTPGPFLSYGYTF

v_gene: TRBV20-1
d_gene: -
abundance: -
j_gene: TRBJ2-5
CDR3nt: TGCAGTGCCCTACCAGGGGGGGGGACCCAGTACTTC
CDR3aa: CSALPGGGTQYF

v_gene: TRBV30
d_gene: -
abundance: many
j_gene: TRBJ1-1
CDR3nt: TGTGCCTGCACATTAACGGGACGTTCGAACACTGAAGCTTTCTTT
CDR3aa: CACTLTGRSNTEAFF

v_gene: TRBV6-2/TRBV6-3
d_gene: -
abundance: -
j_gene: TRBJ1-5
CDR3nt: TGTGCCAGCAATGGGGCTGTCAGCAATCAGCCCCAGCATTTT
CDR3aa: CASNGAVSNQPQHF

v_gene: TRBV10-3
d_gene: -
abundance: few
j_gene: TRBJ2-3
CDR3nt: TGTGCCATCAGAGGGGAGACAGATACGCAGTATTTT
CDR3aa: CAIRGETDTQYF